This TCR beta chain was obtained from a study of blood T cell repertoires in COVID-19. Study context: From T cells, B-cell-depleted T cells, or PBMCs came the material, which was cDNA or gDNA.

CDR1 and CDR2 (germline): MNHEY, SMNVEV (reference sequence). The CDR3 runs 15 residues. Trimming cost V 5 bases and J 1 base, with 14 bases left between them. TCRdb's table, derived via immunoSEQ multiplex PCR, lists solely in-frame clones and lacks some. The profile covers around 230,000 clones, with 65% to 90% appearing a single time and around 2% taken by the ten largest. The TCR sequence derives from a man aged 40-49 years who had recovered from COVID-19. Sequenced input: peripheral blood. The chain carries TRBV27 and TRBJ2-5; possibly TRBD1 for D (6 bases). The CDR3 DNA follows: TGTGCCAGCAGTACCCGGGACACCCTCCAAGAGACCCAGTACTTC. Its translation: CASSTRDTLQETQYF.